Below, one T cell receptor beta chain is given with its context. This clone was counted a single time. It lacks a known antigen. Per-nucleotide qualities are absent, and no much larger clonotype sits a single base away. There are 14 amino acids in the CDR3, from cysteine to phenylalanine inclusive. The read is trimmed to its CDR3 DNA, 42 bases read in frame from base 1. CDR1 GTSNPN and CDR2 SVGIG were looked up in the germline V gene (reference sequence). The V end gives up 0 bases and the J end 7 bases, leaving 4 bases in the junction not matched to a gene. These data belong to a study of cytomegalovirus exposure and HLA in healthy donors (dated by TCRdb to the late 2010s). Study-wide context: According to an earlier analysis of 587 of the donors, about 179 million T cells yielded 95 million to 140 million unique TCR beta sequences and about 300 Gb of sequence data. An early release that covered about 600 HLA-typed donors contained about 300 gigabases of sequencing data and tens of millions of unique TCR sequences. Of the roughly 410 genotyped donors, 80% to 90% were placed in the genetic ancestry cluster associated with self-reported Caucasian donors. The study aimed to test whether signatures of past pathogen exposure could be identified by cataloging public T cell receptors. The study profiled the T cell repertoires of under 850 subjects by immunosequencing and related them to cytomegalovirus serostatus. In addition to the first cohort of 666 subjects, a separate validation cohort of 120 different subjects was used. The study combined high-throughput TCR immunosequencing, statistical association of individual TCRs with disease status, and machine learning to predict cytomegalovirus infection status. A later analysis re-examined previously published TCR beta repertoires from more than 550 donors and added high-resolution HLA genotyping to investigate patterns of TCR occurrence. Rather than drawing on any new phenotypic data, the later analysis identified candidate immune exposures from TCR beta sequences and the way those sequences occurred across donors. An earlier analysis of 587 of the donors used high-throughput TCR beta sequencing to judge whether each TCR beta V gene segment behaved as functional or pseudogenic. Donor age, sex, ethnicity and CMV serostatus were compiled alongside the repertoire data. In a later genetic analysis, genome-wide SNP genotypes for 398 of the 666 donors were used, and that subset was treated as a discovery cohort. All discovery cohort repertoires had been generated using a single sequencing platform. Class I and class II HLA loci were covered by the typing at four-digit resolution. The number of donors typed differed by locus, with about 629-630 for A, B, C, DRB1 and DQB1, roughly 550 for DQA1, approximately 570 for DPA1, and some 470 for DPB1. Because of strong linkage in the cohort, a few DR-DQ haplotypes were treated as single units for association and clustering. Among 398 genotyped donors of the cohort, an average of around 240,000 unique TCR beta nucleotide sequences were sequenced per donor, roughly 20% of them non-productive.

Here is what the overall study found, with its caveats: An association between a missense DCLRE1C variant and V-gene and J-gene trimming of TCR beta chains was found in a later genetic analysis and replicated in an independent cohort. In an earlier analysis of approximately 590 of the donors, most TCR beta V segments appeared in productive rearrangements about 90% or about 30% of the time, broadly matching IMGT annotations. The classifier was reported to diagnose cytomegalovirus status with high specificity and sensitivity in both the original cohort and the validation cohort. Because some donors lacked HLA typing at each locus, the association tests relied only on the typed subset. Some 15 rarely observed V segments, including chromosome 9 orphons, were excluded from the earlier analysis of about 610 of the donors because counts were too low. According to a later analysis, parvovirus B19, influenza, CMV and Epstein-Barr virus appeared linked to several top co-occurrence clusters. The cohort was sequenced for TCR beta chains only, and without alpha or paired-chain data the features that could be detected were limited. Linkage disequilibrium might explain the correlated functional status among segregating V segments, but an unknown experimental factor could not be excluded. A total of roughly 160 TCR beta chains were listed by the study as associated with cytomegalovirus. The presence/absence analyses assumed that sequencing depth was roughly uniform across donors, and that assumption may not be true. A group of highly shared sequence variants was considered likely to be a technical artifact of the sequencing pipeline. Specific HLA alleles were associated with 15,000 to 20,000 TCR beta sequences at a false discovery rate of 0.05 in a later analysis. Compared with equally common non-associated chains, HLA-associated TCR beta chains in a later analysis were more clonally expanded and had lower generation probabilities. The only immune exposure information available for the cohort was CMV serostatus. The authors suggested that the approach could potentially be generalized to other disease states and immunological phenotypes. A later analysis found that most CMV-associated TCR beta chains appeared HLA-restricted, with HLA associations seemingly driven largely by CMV exposure. A few of the identified cytomegalovirus-associated TCR beta chains were confirmed in vitro to be specific for cytomegalovirus antigens. A later analysis found that TCR association rates varied across HLA loci, with DRB1 alleles showing the most associated TCRs and HLA-C alleles the fewest. A further reported finding was that TCR beta sequences accurately predicted the HLA-A and HLA-B alleles for most subjects in the first cohort. A later genetic analysis reported fewer N-insertions in productive TCRs among donors in an Asian-associated ancestry cluster than the approximately 670-donor mean. Some IMGT-functional V segments, including TRBV6-2 and TRBV6-3, could not be distinguished by the 87-base-pair reads and were therefore excluded. Strong co-occurrence of HLA alleles, especially DR and DQ, made assigning TCR associations to individual alleles difficult. While some public TCRs were present in many individuals, most TCR sequences turned up only very rarely across donors.

In total, roughly 670 healthy bone marrow donors made up the cohort. Cohort members were all nominally healthy when sampled, although unrecorded immune exposures were likely present. The donor was CMV seronegative and was included in the group of around 320 seronegative cohort members. A peripheral blood sample was collected from each donor, and TCR beta sequencing was performed on peripheral blood mononuclear cells. Genomic DNA was extracted from the blood cell samples with the Qiagen DNeasy Blood Extraction Kit. The receptor library was made with the immunoSEQ multiplex PCR assay. For the multiplex PCR, a mixture combining 60 forward primers for TCR Vbeta segments and 13 reverse primers for TCR Jbeta segments was used. Amplification of the CDR3 region of rearranged TCR beta genes was performed with a multiplex PCR assay on genomic DNA. On the Illumina HiSeq System, the amplified TCR beta libraries were sequenced as 87-base-pair reads. In the authors' own workflow: A later analysis tallied around 80 million unique TCR beta chains across the 666 repertoires, and some 10 million of those chains were shared by two or more donors. Raw reads were error-corrected and collapsed into unique sequences by a nearest-neighbor algorithm in which closely related sequences were merged to remove PCR and sequencing errors. CDR3 sequences were aligned to IMGT reference sequences to assign V, D and J gene segments. For a sequence to be retained, at least a six-nucleotide match to both a V gene segment and a J gene segment was required. Rearrangements were classified as productive when the CDR3 lacked stop codons and remained in frame with V and J, and all other rearrangements were classified as non-productive. Following IMGT convention, CDR3 was defined as the stretch from the second conserved V-encoded cysteine up to the conserved J-encoded phenylalanine. The earlier analysis of 450 to 750 of the donors excluded any sequence lacking an unambiguous match to a single V gene segment. In an earlier analysis of 587 of the donors, a V segment was called functional when productive rearrangements were above 56.7%, and segregating when the standard deviation between donors exceeded 5%. A statistical classification framework was developed to diagnose cytomegalovirus status using the catalog of TCR beta chain sequences. A later analysis assigned V and J genes by comparing TCR nucleotide sequences with IMGT/GENE-DB human TR gene sequences. Using the TCRdist pipeline, a later analysis assigned CDR3 sequences along with most-parsimonious VDJ recombination scenarios. In a later analysis, each TCR beta chain was defined by its CDR3 amino acid sequence together with its V-gene family, and reads lacking a unique V-gene family were excluded. A later analysis removed several hundred highly shared, low-generation-probability nucleotide sequences to deal with suspected cross-contamination and a sequencing artifact. In a later analysis, a clonal expansion index was calculated for each public chain from normalized within-repertoire ranks of inferred template counts. In a later analysis, generation probabilities were computed using a VDJ recombination model fitted to out-of-frame rearrangements, and the results were checked against IGoR. In a later analysis, TCR-TCR, TCR-HLA and TCR-CMV co-occurrence was scored with hypergeometric tests, and a repertoire-size bias correction was applied to TCR pairs. False discovery rates were estimated in a later analysis by permuting HLA or CMV assignments 20 times. In a later analysis, co-occurring TCRs were grouped using DBSCAN, with TCRdist sequence similarity added in when clustering inside HLA-allele-positive subsets. Repertoires with fewer than 30,000 or more than 120,000 public chains were left out of co-occurrence clustering, as were four to six repertoires with anomalous nucleotide sharing. TCRdb provides this immuneACCESS table in a form limited to in-frame rearrangements. Some clones are lacking; in checked studies, under half of them reflect an unresolved V gene, and why the rest are absent is not known. From that table come the V and J calls and clone size; the DNA was used to work out D and trimming. This sample holds roughly 200,000 clones; around four fifths were observed only once. The ten largest clones add up to about 1.5% of the sample.

The chain couples TRBV30 to TRBJ1-5, with 9 central nucleotides matching TRBD1. The TCR was taken from a man over 45 in good health and CMV-seronegative. Sequencing used PBMCs. The nucleotide sequence is TGTGCCTGGAGTGTCGGGACAGGGAGACAGCCCCAGCATTTT. Its protein is CAWSVGTGRQPQHF.